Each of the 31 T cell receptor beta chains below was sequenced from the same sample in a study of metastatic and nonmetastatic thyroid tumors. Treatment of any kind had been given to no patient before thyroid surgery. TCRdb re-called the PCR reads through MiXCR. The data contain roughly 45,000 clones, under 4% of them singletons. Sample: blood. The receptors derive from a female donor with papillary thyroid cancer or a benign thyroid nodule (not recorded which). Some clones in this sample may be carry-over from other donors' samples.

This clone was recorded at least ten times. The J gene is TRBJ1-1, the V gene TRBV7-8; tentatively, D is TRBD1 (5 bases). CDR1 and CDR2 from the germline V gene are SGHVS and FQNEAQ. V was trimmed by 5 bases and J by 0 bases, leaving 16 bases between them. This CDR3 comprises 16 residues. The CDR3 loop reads CASSPGPSRLNTEAFF. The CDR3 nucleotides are TGTGCCAGCAGCCCGGGACCGTCCCGTCTGAACACTGAAGCTTTCTTT.

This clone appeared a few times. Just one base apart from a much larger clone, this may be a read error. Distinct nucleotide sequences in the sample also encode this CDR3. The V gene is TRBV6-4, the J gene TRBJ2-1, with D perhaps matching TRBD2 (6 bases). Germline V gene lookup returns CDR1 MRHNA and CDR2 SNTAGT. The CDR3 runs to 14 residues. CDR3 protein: CASSDGSPYNEQFF. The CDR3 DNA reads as TGCGCCAGCAGTGACGGGAGCCCCTACAATGAGCAGTTCTTC.

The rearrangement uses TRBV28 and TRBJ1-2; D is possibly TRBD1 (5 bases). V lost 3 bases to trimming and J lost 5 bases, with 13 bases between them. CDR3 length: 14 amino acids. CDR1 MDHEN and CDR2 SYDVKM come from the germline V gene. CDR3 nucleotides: TGTGCCAGCAGTTTGGTACAGGAGGGTTATGGCTACACCTTC. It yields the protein CASSLVQEGYGYTF.

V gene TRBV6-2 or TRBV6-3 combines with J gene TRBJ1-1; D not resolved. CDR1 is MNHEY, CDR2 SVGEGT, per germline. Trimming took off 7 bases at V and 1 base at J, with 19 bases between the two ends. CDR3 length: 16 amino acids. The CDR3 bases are TGTGCCAGCATAAATAGTATGTCAGGAGCGAACACTGAAGCTTTCTTT. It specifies CASINSMSGANTEAFF.

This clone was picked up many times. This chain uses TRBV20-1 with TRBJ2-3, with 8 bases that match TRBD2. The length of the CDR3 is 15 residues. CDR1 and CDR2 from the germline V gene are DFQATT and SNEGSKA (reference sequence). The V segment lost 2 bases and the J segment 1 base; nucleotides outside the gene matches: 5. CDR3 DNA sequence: TGCAGTGCTAGACCGAGCGGGAGCGGCACAGATACGCAGTATTTT. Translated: CSARPSGSGTDTQYF.

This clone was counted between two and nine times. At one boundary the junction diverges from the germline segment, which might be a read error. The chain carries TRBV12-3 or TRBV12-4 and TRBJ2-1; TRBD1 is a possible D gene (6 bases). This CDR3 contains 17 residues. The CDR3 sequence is CASSFLPGTLKPNEQLF. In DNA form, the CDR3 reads TGTGCCAGCAGTTTCCTCCCTGGGACATTGAAGCCCAATGAGCAGCTCTTC.

This CDR3 reads CASSPQQGRNIQYF. CDR3 bases: TGTGCCAGCTCGCCCCAACAGGGTCGGAACATTCAGTACTTC. The J gene is TRBJ2-4, the V gene TRBV18, with a possible D match to TRBD1 (6 bases). The CDR3 has 14 amino acids. The V gene lost 6 bases and the J gene lost 7 bases, with 16 bases spanning the gap. The germline V gene encodes CDR1 KGHSH and CDR2 LQKENI.

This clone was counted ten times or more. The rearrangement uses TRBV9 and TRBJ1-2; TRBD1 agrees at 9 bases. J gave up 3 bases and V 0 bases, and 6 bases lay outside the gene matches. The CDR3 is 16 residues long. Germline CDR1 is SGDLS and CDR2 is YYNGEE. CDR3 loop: CASSVEGQGLDYGYTF. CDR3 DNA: TGTGCCAGCAGCGTAGAAGGACAGGGGCTCGACTATGGCTACACCTTC.

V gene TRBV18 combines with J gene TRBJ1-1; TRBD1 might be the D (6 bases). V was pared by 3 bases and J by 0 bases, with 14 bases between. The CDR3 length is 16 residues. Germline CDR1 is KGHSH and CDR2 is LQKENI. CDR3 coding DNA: TGTGCCAGCTCACCGACAGGAACCAACATGAACACTGAAGCTTTCTTT. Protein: CASSPTGTNMNTEAFF.

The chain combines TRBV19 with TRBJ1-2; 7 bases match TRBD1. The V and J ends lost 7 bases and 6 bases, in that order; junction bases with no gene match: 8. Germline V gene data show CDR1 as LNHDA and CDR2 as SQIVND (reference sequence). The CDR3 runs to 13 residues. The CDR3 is CASNRQGSDGYTF. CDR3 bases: TGTGCCAGTAATCGACAGGGTTCCGATGGCTACACCTTC.

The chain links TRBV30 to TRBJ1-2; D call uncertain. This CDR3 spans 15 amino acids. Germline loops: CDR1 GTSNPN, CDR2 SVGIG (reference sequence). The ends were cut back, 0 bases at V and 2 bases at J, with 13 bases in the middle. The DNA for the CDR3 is TGTGCCTGGAGTGTAACTGGCGGCCAGAACTATGGCTACACCTTC. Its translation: CAWSVTGGQNYGYTF.

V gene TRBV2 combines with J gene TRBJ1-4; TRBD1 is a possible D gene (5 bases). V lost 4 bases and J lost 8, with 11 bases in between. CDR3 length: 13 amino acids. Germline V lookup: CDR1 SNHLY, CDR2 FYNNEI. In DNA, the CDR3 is TGTGCCAGCAGTGCTAGAGGGGCCGAAAAACTGTTTTTT. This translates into CASSARGAEKLFF.

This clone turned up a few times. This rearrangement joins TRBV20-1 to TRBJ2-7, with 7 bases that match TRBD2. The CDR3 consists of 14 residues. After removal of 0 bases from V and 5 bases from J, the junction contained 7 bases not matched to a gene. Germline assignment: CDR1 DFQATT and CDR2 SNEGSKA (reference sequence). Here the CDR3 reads CSARDRRTSNEQYF. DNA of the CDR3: TGCAGTGCTAGAGATCGCCGGACTAGTAACGAGCAGTACTTC.

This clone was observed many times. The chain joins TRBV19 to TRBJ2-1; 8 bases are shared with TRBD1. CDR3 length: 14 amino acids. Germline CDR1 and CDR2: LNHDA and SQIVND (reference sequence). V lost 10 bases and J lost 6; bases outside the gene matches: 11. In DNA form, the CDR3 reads TGTGCCACAAAAACGGGACAGGAGCGCAATGAGCAGTTCTTC. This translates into CATKTGQERNEQFF.

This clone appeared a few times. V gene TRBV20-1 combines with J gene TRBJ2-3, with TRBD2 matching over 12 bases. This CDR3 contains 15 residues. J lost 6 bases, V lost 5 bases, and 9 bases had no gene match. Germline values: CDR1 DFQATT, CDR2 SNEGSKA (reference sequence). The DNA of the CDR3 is TGCAGTGCTGGACTAGCGGGATCGGGGGGGGATACGCAGTATTTT. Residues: CSAGLAGSGGDTQYF.

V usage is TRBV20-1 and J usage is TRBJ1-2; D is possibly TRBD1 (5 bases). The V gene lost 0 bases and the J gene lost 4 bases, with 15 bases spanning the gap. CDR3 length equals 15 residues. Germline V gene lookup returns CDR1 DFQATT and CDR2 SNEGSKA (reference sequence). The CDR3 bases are TGCAGTGCTAGAGAAAGTGGCAGGGAGGCCTATGGCTACACCTTC. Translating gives CSARESGREAYGYTF.

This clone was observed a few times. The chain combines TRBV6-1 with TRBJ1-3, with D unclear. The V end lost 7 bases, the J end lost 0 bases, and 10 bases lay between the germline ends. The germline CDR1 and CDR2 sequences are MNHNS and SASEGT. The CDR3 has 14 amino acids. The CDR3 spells CASTHGDSGNTIYF. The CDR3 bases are TGTGCCAGCACCCATGGGGACTCTGGAAACACCATATATTTT.

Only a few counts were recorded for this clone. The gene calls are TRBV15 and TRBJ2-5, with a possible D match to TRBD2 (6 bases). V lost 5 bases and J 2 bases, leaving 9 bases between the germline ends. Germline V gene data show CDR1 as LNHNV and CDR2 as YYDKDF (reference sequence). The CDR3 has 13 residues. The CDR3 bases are TGTGCCACCAGCCGGGACTTTCAAGAGACCCAGTACTTC. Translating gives CATSRDFQETQYF. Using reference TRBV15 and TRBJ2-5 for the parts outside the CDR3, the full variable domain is DAMVIQNPRYQVTQFGKPVTLSCSQTLNHNVMYWYQQKSSQAPKLLFHYYDKDFNNEADTPDNFQSRRPNTSFCFLDIRSPGLGDTAMYLCATSRDFQETQYFGPGTRLLVL.

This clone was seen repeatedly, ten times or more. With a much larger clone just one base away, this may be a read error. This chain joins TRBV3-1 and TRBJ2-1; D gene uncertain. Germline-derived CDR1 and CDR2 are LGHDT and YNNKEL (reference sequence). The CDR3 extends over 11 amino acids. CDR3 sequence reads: CASRRANEQLF. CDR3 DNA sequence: TGTGCCAGCAGACGAGCAAATGAGCAGCTCTTC.

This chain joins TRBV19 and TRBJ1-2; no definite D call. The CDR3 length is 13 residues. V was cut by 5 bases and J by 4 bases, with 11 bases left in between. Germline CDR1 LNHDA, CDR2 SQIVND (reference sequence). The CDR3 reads CASSEGPFYGYTF. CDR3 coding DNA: TGTGCCAGTAGTGAAGGACCTTTCTATGGCTACACCTTC.

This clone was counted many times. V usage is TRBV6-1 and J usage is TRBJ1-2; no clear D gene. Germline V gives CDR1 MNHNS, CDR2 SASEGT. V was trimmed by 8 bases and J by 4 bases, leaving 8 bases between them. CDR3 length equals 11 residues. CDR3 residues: CASGGSYGYTF. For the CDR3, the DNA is TGTGCCAGCGGCGGCAGCTATGGCTACACCTTC.

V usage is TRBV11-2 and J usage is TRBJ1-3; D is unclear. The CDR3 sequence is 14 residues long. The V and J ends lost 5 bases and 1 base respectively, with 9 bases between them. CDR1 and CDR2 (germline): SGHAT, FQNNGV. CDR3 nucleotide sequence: TGTGCCAGCAGCCCGATTGGGTCTGGAAACACCATATATTTT. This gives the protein CASSPIGSGNTIYF.

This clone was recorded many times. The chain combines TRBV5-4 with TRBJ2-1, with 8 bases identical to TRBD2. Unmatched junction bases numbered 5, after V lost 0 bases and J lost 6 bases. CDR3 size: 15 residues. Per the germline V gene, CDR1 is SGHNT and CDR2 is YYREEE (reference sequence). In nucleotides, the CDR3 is TGTGCCAGCAGCTTGGTTGCGGGAGGTTTCAATGAGCAGTTCTTC. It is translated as CASSLVAGGFNEQFF.

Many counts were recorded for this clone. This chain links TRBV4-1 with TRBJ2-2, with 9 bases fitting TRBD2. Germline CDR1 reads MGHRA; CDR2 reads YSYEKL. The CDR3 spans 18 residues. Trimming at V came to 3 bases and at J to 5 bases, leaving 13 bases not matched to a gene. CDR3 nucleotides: TGCGCCAGCAGCCATATTCAAGGACTAGCGAAAGGTACCGGGGAGCTGTTTTTT. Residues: CASSHIQGLAKGTGELFF.

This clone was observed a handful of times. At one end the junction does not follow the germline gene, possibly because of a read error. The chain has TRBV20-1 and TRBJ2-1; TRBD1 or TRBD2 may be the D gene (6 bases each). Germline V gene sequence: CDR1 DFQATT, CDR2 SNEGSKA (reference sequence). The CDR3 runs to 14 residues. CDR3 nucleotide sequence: TGCAGTGCTATAGTTTCGCCGGAGGGGGGTGAGCAATTCTTC. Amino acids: CSAIVSPEGGEQFF.

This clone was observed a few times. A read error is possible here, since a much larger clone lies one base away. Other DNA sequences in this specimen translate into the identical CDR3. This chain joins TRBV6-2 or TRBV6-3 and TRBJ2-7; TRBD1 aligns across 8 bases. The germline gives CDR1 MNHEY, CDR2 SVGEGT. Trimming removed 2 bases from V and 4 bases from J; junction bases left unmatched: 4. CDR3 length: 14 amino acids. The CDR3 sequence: CASSYAGGVYEQYF. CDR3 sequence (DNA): TGTGCCAGCAGTTACGCAGGGGGCGTTTACGAGCAGTACTTC.

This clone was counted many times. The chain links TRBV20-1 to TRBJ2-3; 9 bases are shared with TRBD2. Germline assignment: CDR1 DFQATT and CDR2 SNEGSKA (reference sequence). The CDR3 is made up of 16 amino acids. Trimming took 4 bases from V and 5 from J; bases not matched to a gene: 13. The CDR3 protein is CSAKMNLAGKLDTQYF. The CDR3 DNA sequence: TGCAGTGCTAAAATGAACCTAGCGGGAAAGTTAGATACGCAGTATTTT.

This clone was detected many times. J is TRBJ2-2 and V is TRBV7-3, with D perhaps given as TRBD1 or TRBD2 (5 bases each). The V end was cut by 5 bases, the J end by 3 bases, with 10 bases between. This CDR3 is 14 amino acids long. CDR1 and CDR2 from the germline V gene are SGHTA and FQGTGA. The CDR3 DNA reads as TGTGCCAGCAGCGGGACCCCTCACACCGGGGAGCTGTTTTTT. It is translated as CASSGTPHTGELFF.

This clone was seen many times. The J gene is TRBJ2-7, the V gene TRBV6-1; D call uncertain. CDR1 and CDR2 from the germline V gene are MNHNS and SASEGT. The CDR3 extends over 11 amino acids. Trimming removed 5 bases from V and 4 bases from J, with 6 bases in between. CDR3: CASSYTYEQYF. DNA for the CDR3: TGTGCCAGCAGTTATACTTACGAGCAGTACTTC.

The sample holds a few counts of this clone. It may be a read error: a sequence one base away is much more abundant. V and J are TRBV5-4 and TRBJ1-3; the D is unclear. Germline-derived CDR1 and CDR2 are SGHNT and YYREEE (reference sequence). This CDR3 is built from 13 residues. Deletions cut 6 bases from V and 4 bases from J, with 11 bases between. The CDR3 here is CASIPAGGNTIYF. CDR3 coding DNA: TGTGCCAGCATCCCAGCGGGAGGAAACACCATATATTTT.

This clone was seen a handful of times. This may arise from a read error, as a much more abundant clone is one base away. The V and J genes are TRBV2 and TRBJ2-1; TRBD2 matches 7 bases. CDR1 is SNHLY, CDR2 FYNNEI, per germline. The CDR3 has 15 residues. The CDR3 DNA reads TGTGCCAGCAGTGCCGAGGGAGGGCTAGGCAATGAGCAGTCCTTC. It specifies CASSAEGGLGNEQSF. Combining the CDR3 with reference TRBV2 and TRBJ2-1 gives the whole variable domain EPEVTQTPSHQVTQMGQEVILRCVPISNHLYFYWYRQILGQKVEFLVSFYNNEISEKSEIFDDQFSVERPDGSNFTLKIRSTKLEDSAMYFCASSAEGGLGNEQSFGPGTRLTVL.